Each of the 26 T cell receptor beta chains below was sequenced from the same sample in a study of human T cells and chemical hapten exposure. Time point denoted: patch test 1, 2 weeks after DPC sensitization. The treatment denotes: therapeutic diphenylcyclopropenone sensitization with weekly scalp DPC. A single record per CDR3 protein comes from TCRdb applying MiXCR to the RACE reads. Of tens of thousands of distinct CDR3 sequences in the sample, about 10% were seen once. The source was whole blood, collected in connection with sensitization to the hapten diphenylcyclopropenone (DPC). Every receptor here comes from a woman aged 50 to 60 with alopecia areata. Some clones in this sample may be carry-over from other donors' samples.

In its sample, this clonotype was seen a few times. This chain uses TRBV12-3 or TRBV12-4 with TRBJ1-5; weak D call: TRBD1 (6 bases). The CDR3 sequence is 12 residues long. V shed 6 bases and J shed 5 bases, with 8 bases lying between them. Here the CDR3 DNA reads TGTGCCAGCAGCCGGACAGATCAGCCCCAGCATTTT. This translates into CASSRTDQPQHF.

This clonotype was seen at least ten times. This chain joins TRBV24-1 and TRBJ2-1; 8 nucleotides agree with TRBD2. The CDR3 is 14 amino acids. CDR1 is KGHDR and CDR2 is SFDVKD in the germline V gene. V trimming: 3 bases; J trimming: 6 bases; junction bases outside the gene matches: 3. The CDR3 spells CATSDNSGGNEQFF. CDR3 DNA sequence: TGTGCCACCAGTGATAACAGCGGGGGCAATGAGCAGTTCTTC.

CDR3 residues: CASSESGFQDTQYF. The DNA for the CDR3 is TGCGCCAGCAGTGAGTCGGGATTTCAAGATACGCAGTATTTT. V usage is TRBV10-1 and J usage is TRBJ2-3; D is unclear. Germline V gives CDR1 WNHNN, CDR2 SYGVQD (reference sequence). The V and J ends lost 0 bases and 5 bases respectively, with 9 bases between them. The CDR3 runs to 14 residues.

The chain combines TRBV7-2 with TRBJ1-5; D not certain. Germline loops: CDR1 SGHTA, CDR2 FQGNSA. Trimming left V 3 bases short and J 2 bases short, with 8 bases between. This CDR3 region has 14 residues. In DNA, the CDR3 is TGTGCCAGCAGCTTGGCTGGGGGCAATCAGCCCCAGCATTTT. It translates to CASSLAGGNQPQHF.

This clonotype was seen a handful of times. The V and J genes are TRBV28 and TRBJ1-2, with D tentatively TRBD1 (6 bases). From germline, CDR1 is MDHEN and CDR2 SYDVKM. The CDR3 consists of 13 residues. V lost 6 bases, J lost 6 bases, and 14 bases lay in between. The CDR3 nucleotides are TGTGCCAGCAGGACCGGGACAAGCCATGGCTACACCTTC. It codes for CASRTGTSHGYTF.

This clonotype was observed at least ten times. This sequence joins TRBV5-1 and TRBJ2-5; D remains unclear. The CDR3 sequence is 13 residues long. V lost 0 bases to trimming and J lost 7 bases, with 10 bases between them. Germline CDR1 SGHRS, CDR2 YFSETQ. CDR3 nucleotides: TGCGCCAGCAGCTTGGAGTCCGAGTGGACCCAGTACTTC. Translating gives CASSLESEWTQYF.

Notes on this clonotype: This may be a read error, as it is one base from a much larger clone. V and J are TRBV5-1 and TRBJ1-1; D call uncertain. Germline CDR1 reads SGHRS; CDR2 reads YFSETQ. The length of the CDR3 is 16 residues. Trimming cost V 0 bases and J 2 bases, with 14 bases left between them. Written as DNA, the CDR3 is TGCGCCAGCAGCTTGGCGGCGGAAGTTAGAAACACTGAAGCTTTCTTT. It is translated as CASSLAAEVRNTEAFF.

The chain has TRBV7-2 and TRBJ2-7; TRBD1 matches 8 bases. V lost 5 bases and J lost 4; bases outside the gene matches: 4. The CDR3 is 13 amino acids. CDR1 and CDR2 from the germline V gene are SGHTA and FQGNSA. CDR3 region: CASSKNRGYEQYF. The DNA for the CDR3 is TGTGCCAGCAGCAAGAACAGGGGGTACGAGCAGTACTTC. Using reference TRBV7-2 and TRBJ2-7 for the parts outside the CDR3, the full variable domain is GAGVSQSPSNKVTEKGKDVELRCDPISGHTALYWYRQSLGQGLEFLIYFQGNSAPDKSGLPSDRFSAERTGGSVSTLTIQRTQQEDSAVYLCASSKNRGYEQYFGPGTRLTVT.

This clonotype appeared many times. The gene calls are TRBV7-3 and TRBJ2-3; either TRBD1 or TRBD2 may supply D (5 bases each). The germline CDR1 and CDR2 sequences are SGHTA and FQGTGA. V lost 1 base, J lost 1 base, and 15 bases lay in between. The CDR3 is 17 residues long. In DNA form, the CDR3 reads TGTGCCAGCAGCTTAAACCCCCAATCGGGGCGCACAGATACGCAGTATTTT. It codes for CASSLNPQSGRTDTQYF.

This clonotype was counted a few times. The rearrangement links TRBV20-1 to TRBJ1-2; possible D gene TRBD1, 6 bases. Germline CDR1 and CDR2: DFQATT and SNEGSKA (reference sequence). There are 11 residues in the CDR3. Trimming took off 6 bases at V and 6 bases at J, with 11 bases between the two ends. CDR3 in DNA: TGCAGTGCGAGCAACAGGGATGGCTACACCTTC. The encoded protein is CSASNRDGYTF.

This clonotype has a count of ten or more. The gene calls are TRBV29-1 and TRBJ2-6, with D maybe TRBD1 (5 bases). Germline V gene lookup returns CDR1 SQVTM and CDR2 ANQGSEA. This CDR3 has 14 amino acids. Trimming cost V 6 bases and J 2 bases, with 11 bases left between them. The CDR3 nucleotides read TGCAGCGTGGCCGACAGTCCTGGGGCCAACGTCCTGACTTTC. Translating gives CSVADSPGANVLTF.

The chain recombines TRBV7-9 with TRBJ2-6, with D perhaps TRBD1 or TRBD2 (5 bases each). Looked up from germline, CDR1 is SEHNR and CDR2 is FQNEAQ (reference sequence). Trimming removed 7 bases from V and 2 bases from J, with 12 bases in between. CDR3 length: 15 amino acids. The CDR3 bases are TGTGCCAGCACCCCGAGGGGCGCTGGGGCCAACGTCCTGACTTTC. It codes for CASTPRGAGANVLTF.

This chain joins TRBV19 and TRBJ2-3, with 8 bases aligning to TRBD2. V lost 5 bases, J lost 6 bases, and 10 bases stayed unmatched. The CDR3 runs to 15 residues. CDR1 and CDR2 (germline): LNHDA, SQIVND (reference sequence). The DNA of the CDR3 is TGTGCCAGTAGTGAGTGGCGGACTAGCTTGGATACGCAGTATTTT. The encoded protein is CASSEWRTSLDTQYF.

V is TRBV14 and J is TRBJ1-1; no firm D call. In germline, CDR1 is SGHDN, CDR2 FVKESK. The CDR3 is made up of 14 amino acids. V dropped 3 bases and J dropped 4 bases, with 12 bases sitting between them. The CDR3 here is CASSHLNSGTEAFF. The DNA for the CDR3 is TGTGCCAGCAGCCACTTAAATTCGGGCACTGAAGCTTTCTTT. The entire variable domain, with the rest obtained from reference TRBV14 and TRBJ1-1, is as follows: EAGVTQFPSHSVIEKGQTVTLRCDPISGHDNLYWYRRVMGKEIKFLLHFVKESKQDESGMPNNRFLAERTGGTYSTLKVQPAELEDSGVYFCASSHLNSGTEAFFGQGTRLTVV.

The rearrangement links TRBV14 to TRBJ1-2, with D maybe TRBD1 (6 bases). Germline assignment: CDR1 SGHDN and CDR2 FVKESK. V gave up 0 bases and J gave up 6 bases, with 11 bases separating them. The CDR3 consists of 14 residues. DNA for the CDR3: TGTGCCAGCAGCCAAGAGGACAGATTCGATGGCTACACCTTC. Residues: CASSQEDRFDGYTF.

Regarding this clonotype: A read error may be the cause here, since a much bigger clone is one base away. The gene calls are TRBV2 and TRBJ2-4; 7 nucleotides line up with TRBD2. Germline-derived CDR1 and CDR2 are SNHLY and FYNNEI. The CDR3 consists of 13 residues. CDR3: CVSSRGEANIQYF. In DNA, the CDR3 is TGTGTCAGCAGTCGGGGGGAGGCAAACATTCAGTACTTC.

There are a few counts of this clonotype. The chain employs TRBV7-2 and TRBJ1-4; 8 positions match TRBD1. CDR1 and CDR2 (germline): SGHTA, FQGNSA. V lost 4 bases and J lost 8; bases outside the gene matches: 6. CDR3 length: 14 amino acids. The CDR3 reads CASSYGQGGEKLFF. CDR3 coding DNA: TGTGCCAGCAGCTACGGACAGGGAGGGGAAAAACTGTTTTTT.

This chain joins TRBV15 and TRBJ1-4, with a possible D match to TRBD1 (5 bases). CDR3 length equals 17 residues. CDR1 LNHNV and CDR2 YYDKDF come from the germline V gene (reference sequence). V was clipped by 0 bases and J by 5 bases, with 16 bases between them. The CDR3 is CATSRDPTSDRNEKLFF. The CDR3 DNA follows: TGTGCCACCAGCAGAGACCCCACTTCAGACAGAAATGAAAAACTGTTTTTT.

The CDR3 here is CASRYLAHFQETQYF. CDR3 DNA: TGTGCCAGCAGATATCTAGCGCACTTCCAAGAGACCCAGTACTTC. The chain joins TRBV7-6 to TRBJ2-5; maybe TRBD2 (6 bases). The ends were cut back, 6 bases at V and 1 base at J, with 15 bases in the middle. This CDR3 spans 15 amino acids. Germline loops: CDR1 SGHVS, CDR2 FNYEAQ.

A remark on this clonotype: One end of the junction does not line up with germline, which may come from a read error. The V and J genes are TRBV7-2 and TRBJ1-2, with 8 bases identical to TRBD1. The CDR3 contains 12 residues. Germline V gives CDR1 SGHTA, CDR2 FQGNSA. The CDR3 region is CASTSRTGSSHF. The CDR3 DNA reads TGTGCCAGCACTAGTCGGACAGGGTCGTCCCACTTC.

V usage is TRBV7-9 and J usage is TRBJ2-5; D assignment may be TRBD1 or TRBD2 (6 bases each). This CDR3 spans 14 amino acids. Trimming shortened V by 6 bases and J by 3 bases, and 14 bases separated the two germline ends. Per germline, CDR1 SEHNR and CDR2 FQNEAQ (reference sequence). CDR3 sequence: CASRGAGSKETQYF. DNA of the CDR3: TGTGCCAGCAGGGGGGCCGGGAGTAAAGAGACCCAGTACTTC. The full variable domain, with the rest looked up from reference TRBV7-9 and TRBJ2-5, is DTGVSQNPRHKITKRGQNVTFRCDPISEHNRLYWYRQTLGQGPEFLTYFQNEAQLEKSRLLSDRFSAERPKGSFSTLEIQRTEQGDSAMYLCASRGAGSKETQYFGPGTRLLVL.

Only a few counts were recorded for this clonotype. This may stem from a read error, because a much larger clone lies one nucleotide away. The chain is built from TRBV7-6 and TRBJ2-3; D possibly matches TRBD1 or TRBD2 (5 bases each). From germline, CDR1 is SGHVS and CDR2 FNYEAQ. The CDR3 runs 15 residues. The CDR3 DNA sequence: TGTGTCAGCAGCTTTAGTACGGGACGGACAGATACGCAGTATTTT. This encodes CVSSFSTGRTDTQYF.

The table lists this clonotype with many counts. One junction end disagrees with the germline gene, perhaps due to a read error. The rearrangement joins TRBV20-1 to TRBJ1-1; D is undetermined. Germline-derived CDR1 and CDR2 are DFQATT and SNEGSKA (reference sequence). The length of the CDR3 is 15 residues. CDR3 nucleotide sequence: TGCAGTGCCAGAGTTCCTTACGTTGAAAACACTGAAGCTTTCTTT. This translates into CSARVPYVENTEAFF.

This clonotype was picked up many times. The chain carries TRBV12-5 and TRBJ1-1; no clear D. CDR1 and CDR2 from the germline V gene are LGHNT and FRNRAP. The V gene lost 5 bases and the J gene lost 0 bases, with 7 bases spanning the gap. The CDR3 contains 13 residues. CDR3 protein: CASGQSLNTEAFF. The CDR3 region has the DNA TGTGCTAGTGGTCAGAGCTTGAACACTGAAGCTTTCTTT. The whole variable domain, filled in from reference TRBV12-5 and TRBJ1-1, reads DARVTQTPRHKVTEMGQEVTMRCQPILGHNTVFWYRQTMMQGLELLAYFRNRAPLDDSGMPKDRFSAEMPDATLATLKIQPSEPRDSAVYFCASGQSLNTEAFFGQGTRLTVV.

This clonotype was counted many times. V and J are TRBV5-1 and TRBJ1-6; a possible D gene is TRBD1 (6 bases). CDR1 SGHRS and CDR2 YFSETQ come from the germline V gene. The germline V and J ends were trimmed by 5 bases and 10 bases, with 19 bases remaining between them. The CDR3 spans 15 residues. The CDR3 DNA reads as TGCGCCAGCAGATCCACGGGGGGGGCCGGATCACCCCTCCACTTT. It yields the protein CASRSTGGAGSPLHF. Combining the CDR3 with reference TRBV5-1 and TRBJ1-6 gives the whole variable domain KAGVTQTPRYLIKTRGQQVTLSCSPISGHRSVSWYQQTPGQGLQFLFEYFSETQRNKGNFPGRFSGRQFSNSRSEMNVSTLELGDSALYLCASRSTGGAGSPLHFGNGTRLTVT.

With regard to this clonotype: A clone one base away is much larger, so this may be a read error. This chain connects TRBV25-1 to TRBJ2-7; D is unresolved. The CDR3 has 11 residues. Germline lookup yields CDR1 MGHDK and CDR2 SYGVNS. The CDR3 is CVSSPGYEQYF. The DNA for the CDR3 is TGTGTCAGCAGCCCCGGTTACGAGCAGTACTTC.